The 10 T cell receptor beta chains listed next were all sequenced from one sample in a study of cytomegalovirus exposure and HLA in healthy donors. TCRdb's copy holds only in-frame clones and misses some; the assay was immunoSEQ multiplex PCR. The sample holds roughly 150,000 clones, 88% seen once. The sequencing input was PBMCs. The receptors were gathered from a man younger than 35 in good health and CMV-seronegative.

Concerning this clone itself: Relative to the germline gene, one junction end is altered; a read error may explain this. The gene calls are TRBV28 and TRBJ2-5, with 8 bases aligning to TRBD1. The germline CDR1 and CDR2 sequences are MDHEN and SYDVKM. The CDR3 loop spans 13 amino acids. The CDR3 DNA reads as TGTGCCAGCAGTTCCACCGTCCATTGGACAGGGAACTTC. Encoded protein: CASSSTVHWTGNF.

J is TRBJ2-1 and V is TRBV19, with 9 bases aligning to TRBD2. The length of the CDR3 is 17 residues. V dropped 5 bases and J dropped 3; count of bases not matched to a gene: 11. CDR1 is LNHDA and CDR2 is SQIVND in the germline V gene (reference sequence). CDR3 sequence (DNA): TGTGCCAGTAGTCCGATTCTAGCGGGAAGTTTCTACAATGAGCAGTTCTTC. Translating it yields CASSPILAGSFYNEQFF.

The rearrangement uses TRBV6-5 and TRBJ2-5; D perhaps matches TRBD2 (7 bases). Trimming stripped 10 bases from V and 5 bases from J, with 20 bases between. The germline CDR1 and CDR2 sequences are MNHEY and SVGAGI. This CDR3 is 14 amino acids long. In nucleotides, the CDR3 is TGTGCCACCTCGATAGGGGAGGGGGTGGAGACCCAGTACTTC. Translation: CATSIGEGVETQYF.

V gene TRBV27 combines with J gene TRBJ2-3; TRBD2 matches 11 bases. V shed 6 bases and J 3 bases; nucleotides not matched to a gene: 5. The CDR3 covers 15 residues. Germline lookup yields CDR1 MNHEY and CDR2 SMNVEV (reference sequence). This CDR3 is CASRKGLAATDTQYF. CDR3 in DNA: TGTGCCAGCAGAAAGGGACTAGCGGCGACAGATACGCAGTATTTT.

The chain combines TRBV5-1 with TRBJ2-7; 11 nucleotides align to TRBD2. With 3 bases clipped from V and 3 bases from J, the junction kept 5 bases outside the gene matches. The CDR3 covers 15 residues. Germline CDR1 is SGHRS and CDR2 is YFSETQ. CDR3 loop: CASSSGLAEDYEQYV. In nucleotides, the CDR3 is TGCGCCAGCAGCTCGGGACTAGCGGAGGACTACGAGCAGTACGTC.

The V call is TRBV11-3, the J call TRBJ1-1, with 8 nucleotides matching TRBD1. The CDR3 runs to 15 residues. Germline CDR1 reads SGHNT; CDR2 reads YENEEA. With V trimmed by 5 bases and J by 4 bases, 9 bases remained unmatched. CDR3 bases: TGTGCCAGCAGCCCCGGTCGCACAGGGGGCACTGAAGCTTTCTTT. Protein sequence: CASSPGRTGGTEAFF.

The chain joins TRBV10-3 to TRBJ1-5, with TRBD1 matching 8 bases. Trimming at V came to 0 bases and at J to 6 bases, leaving 13 bases not matched to a gene. The CDR3 runs 18 residues. The V gene's germline CDR1 is ENHRY and CDR2 SYGVKD. CDR3 loop: CAISESRNDRGVSQPQHF. DNA for the CDR3: TGTGCCATCAGTGAGTCGAGGAACGACAGGGGAGTAAGTCAGCCCCAGCATTTT.

The J gene is TRBJ1-5, the V gene TRBV7-8; 7 bases align to TRBD1. Trimming cost V 2 bases and J 2 bases; bases outside gene matches: 9. CDR3 length equals 17 residues. The germline CDR1 and CDR2 sequences are SGHVS and FQNEAQ. Written as DNA, the CDR3 is TGTGCCAGCAGCTTATATCCGACAGGGTTCGGCAATCAGCCCCAGCATTTT. Amino acid sequence: CASSLYPTGFGNQPQHF.

The V call is TRBV11-2, the J call TRBJ2-7, with D possibly being TRBD1 (5 bases). Trimming shortened V by 1 base and J by 6 bases, and 16 bases separated the two germline ends. Germline V gives CDR1 SGHAT, CDR2 FQNNGV. This CDR3 spans 15 amino acids. The CDR3 sequence is CASSLVDPGQGEQYF. For the CDR3, the DNA is TGTGCCAGCAGCTTAGTGGACCCCGGCCAGGGCGAGCAGTACTTC.

This rearrangement joins TRBV4-3 to TRBJ2-2; D unresolved. Between the trimmed V and J ends, which lost 4 bases and 7 bases, there was a span of 10 bases. The CDR3 has 13 amino acids. Germline values: CDR1 LGHNA, CDR2 YSLEER. The chain's CDR3 is CASSLDRLGELFF. The CDR3 DNA is TGCGCCAGCAGCCTAGACCGTCTCGGGGAGCTGTTTTTT.